This paragraph covers one TCR beta chain sequence. Antigen unknown. The sample originates from a study of cytotoxic CD8 clonotypes in ibrutinib-treated CLL. Findings and limits, study-wide: Different sampling times were used for sustained-remission and progressing patients. At the start, clonality exceeded age-matched healthy donors and followed circulating CD8+ T-cell counts.

V was clipped by 4 bases and J by 3 bases, with 11 bases between them. The germline CDR1 and CDR2 sequences are SGHNT and YYREEE (reference sequence). CDR3 length equals 14 residues. Sequenced by immunoSEQ multiplex PCR; TCRdb stores in-frame clones only, minus some. Found here are almost 85,000 clones, just over 85% of them singletons; the top ten hold less than 6.5%. Here the sequenced sample was PBMCs, taken before ibrutinib treatment. The sequence was collected from a human donor with chronic lymphocytic leukemia. The chain is built from TRBV5-4 and TRBJ2-1; TRBD2 might be the D (6 bases). CDR3 DNA sequence: TGTGCCAGCAGCCCCGCTAGCGTCTACAATGAGCAGTTCTTC. It translates to CASSPASVYNEQFF.